This entry lists 21 T cell receptor beta chains sequenced from one sample in a study of OX40 agonist ivuxolimab in advanced cancers. Clones were read by immunoSEQ multiplex PCR, and TCRdb kept only the in-frame ones, dropping some. The table lists some 150,000 clones, 90% of them singletons. Sequencing used CD4+ or CD8+ T cells sorted from blood, obtained in a trial of the OX40 agonist ivuxolimab. The receptors stem from an adult with an advanced solid tumor such as melanoma, head and neck, liver or kidney cancer.

This chain links TRBV5-1 with TRBJ2-4; TRBD1 might be the D (5 bases). The V and J ends lost 0 bases and 0 bases respectively, with 13 bases between them. From germline, CDR1 is SGHRS and CDR2 YFSETQ. The length of the CDR3 is 17 residues. CDR3 nucleotides: TGCGCCAGCAGCTTGGGTGGGCAGGGTCTAGCCAAAAACATTCAGTACTTC. Translated: CASSLGGQGLAKNIQYF.

The chain recombines TRBV28 with TRBJ1-2, with TRBD1 matching over 10 bases. After removal of 6 bases from V and 8 bases from J, the junction contained 6 bases not matched to a gene. The CDR3 consists of 13 residues. The V gene's germline CDR1 is MDHEN and CDR2 SYDVKM. The CDR3 nucleotides read TGTGCCAGCAGCTCGGGACAGGGGCCCGGCTACACCTTC. Encoded protein: CASSSGQGPGYTF.

The rearrangement uses TRBV30 and TRBJ1-1, with unresolved D. The CDR3 covers 13 residues. Per the germline V gene, CDR1 is GTSNPN and CDR2 is SVGIG (reference sequence). V lost 0 bases and J lost 2, with 7 bases in between. In DNA, the CDR3 is TGTGCCTGGAGTGTACAACCAAACACTGAAGCTTTCTTT. Protein product: CAWSVQPNTEAFF.

The chain uses TRBV10-1 and TRBJ2-5; D possibly corresponds to TRBD1 (5 bases). Looked up from germline, CDR1 is WNHNN and CDR2 is SYGVQD (reference sequence). The CDR3 contains 13 residues. Trimming left V 4 bases short and J 9 bases short, with 15 bases between. The CDR3 region is CASSVGAERPQYF. Written as DNA, the CDR3 is TGCGCCAGCAGTGTTGGGGCGGAGAGACCCCAGTACTTC.

The J gene is TRBJ2-6, the V gene TRBV5-6; D not resolved. V lost 3 bases and J 0 bases, leaving 10 bases between the germline ends. The CDR3 has 16 amino acids. Germline-derived CDR1 and CDR2 are SGHDT and YYEEEE. As DNA, the CDR3 is TGTGCCAGCAGCTGGAGCCCGAGCTCTGGGGCCAACGTCCTGACTTTC. Translated: CASSWSPSSGANVLTF. The whole variable domain, filled in from reference TRBV5-6 and TRBJ2-6, reads DAGVTQSPTHLIKTRGQQVTLRCSPKSGHDTVSWYQQALGQGPQFIFQYYEEEERQRGNFPDRFSGHQFPNYSSELNVNALLLGDSALYLCASSWSPSSGANVLTFGAGSRLTVL.

V usage is TRBV19 and J usage is TRBJ1-5; TRBD1 matches 11 bases. J was trimmed by 7 bases and V by 2 bases; bases with no gene match: 4. The CDR3 runs 15 residues. The V gene's germline CDR1 is LNHDA and CDR2 SQIVND (reference sequence). CDR3 sequence reads: CASSIQGQGAQPQHF. In nucleotides, the CDR3 is TGTGCCAGTAGTATACAAGGACAGGGGGCGCAGCCCCAGCATTTT.

The CDR3 DNA reads as TGTGCCATCAGTGAGTTGGGTTACAATGAGCAGTTCTTC. It translates to CAISELGYNEQFF. The chain recombines TRBV10-3 with TRBJ2-1; no reliable D call. CDR1 ENHRY and CDR2 SYGVKD come from the germline V gene. The CDR3 runs 13 residues. V was pared by 1 base and J by 4 bases, with 5 bases between.

This clone was counted once. The chain recombines TRBV18 with TRBJ2-2; the match to TRBD2 covers 11 bases. The germline CDR1 and CDR2 sequences are KGHSH and LQKENI. This CDR3 region has 15 residues. Trimming at V came to 3 bases and at J to 4 bases, leaving 1 base not matched to a gene. CDR3 bases: TGTGCCAGCTCACCCGGGACTAGCGGCACCGGGGAGCTGTTTTTT. This codes for CASSPGTSGTGELFF.

The chain is built from TRBV11-2 and TRBJ2-5; 8 bases fit TRBD2. The CDR3 contains 15 residues. Germline loops: CDR1 SGHAT, CDR2 FQNNGV. V lost 5 bases and J lost 5; bases outside the gene matches: 10. CDR3 bases: TGTGCCAGCAGCCCTTCCCGGGGGGGAGGTGAGACCCAGTACTTC. This translates into CASSPSRGGGETQYF.

This sequence joins TRBV6-5 and TRBJ1-5; unclear D gene. The CDR3 runs to 14 residues. Deletions cut 2 bases from V and 1 base from J, with 6 bases between. Looked up from germline, CDR1 is MNHEY and CDR2 is SVGAGI. The CDR3 DNA reads as TGTGCCAGCAGTTACGGGCAGAGCAATCAGCCCCAGCATTTT. Its protein is CASSYGQSNQPQHF.

The CDR3 sequence: CASSIDSLLSYGYTF. The CDR3 DNA reads TGTGCCAGTAGTATAGACAGCCTATTGAGCTATGGCTACACCTTC. The chain has TRBV19 and TRBJ1-2; D is uncertain. Germline V CDR1 and CDR2: LNHDA, SQIVND (reference sequence). CDR3 size: 15 residues. V was pared by 0 bases and J by 4 bases, with 12 bases between. Supplemented by reference TRBV19 and TRBJ1-2, the full variable domain reads DGGITQSPKYLFRKEGQNVTLSCEQNLNHDAMYWYRQDPGQGLRLIYYSQIVNDFQKGDIAEGYSVSREKKESFPLTVTSAQKNPTAFYLCASSIDSLLSYGYTFGSGTRLTVV.

This clone occurred once. This chain uses TRBV25-1 with TRBJ1-5; 9 bases agree with TRBD1. Looked up from germline, CDR1 is MGHDK and CDR2 is SYGVNS. The CDR3 extends over 16 amino acids. V gave up 4 bases and J gave up 3 bases; unmatched junction bases: 7. DNA of the CDR3: TGTGCCAGCAGTGGGCCGGGACAGGGCCTCAATCAGCCCCAGCATTTT. Protein product: CASSGPGQGLNQPQHF.

This chain joins TRBV4-1 and TRBJ2-7; 12 bases align to TRBD2. V lost 1 base to trimming and J lost 7 bases; unmatched junction nucleotides: 11. Looked up from germline, CDR1 is MGHRA and CDR2 is YSYEKL. CDR3 length: 17 amino acids. CDR3 nucleotide sequence: TGCGCCAGCAGCCAAGGCCTAGCGGGAGGGCCCGAGGGAGAGCAGTACTTC. Amino acid sequence: CASSQGLAGGPEGEQYF.

This clone was detected a few times. Distinct nucleotide sequences in the sample also encode this CDR3. The chain uses TRBV27 and TRBJ1-4; no definite D call. The CDR3 length is 17 residues. The V gene lost 0 bases and the J gene lost 0 bases, with 11 bases spanning the gap. Germline V gene sequence: CDR1 MNHEY, CDR2 SMNVEV (reference sequence). CDR3 amino acids: CASSLSPGPATNEKLFF. The CDR3 DNA follows: TGTGCCAGCAGTTTATCTCCGGGTCCGGCAACTAATGAAAAACTGTTTTTT. Full variable domain (remainder filled in from reference TRBV27 and TRBJ1-4): EAQVTQNPRYLITVTGKKLTVTCSQNMNHEYMSWYRQDPGLGLRQIYYSMNVEVTDKGDVPEGYKVSRKEKRNFPLILESPSPNQTSLYFCASSLSPGPATNEKLFFGSGTQLSVL.

The rearrangement joins TRBV13 to TRBJ1-1, with D possibly being TRBD1 (5 bases). The CDR3 is 12 residues long. Germline V gives CDR1 PRHDT, CDR2 FYEKMQ (reference sequence). Trimming shortened V by 6 bases and J by 11 bases, and 16 bases separated the two germline ends. This chain's CDR3 is CASRGGDWVAFF. The CDR3 bases are TGTGCCAGCAGGGGGGGTGATTGGGTCGCTTTCTTT.

V and J are TRBV7-2 and TRBJ2-6, with 8 bases that match TRBD2. The germline gives CDR1 SGHTA, CDR2 FQGNSA. V was clipped by 2 bases and J by 2 bases; unmatched bases: 2. The CDR3 extends over 16 amino acids. Written as DNA, the CDR3 is TGTGCCAGCAGCTTATTAGCGGGAACTGGGGCCAACGTCCTGACTTTC. Protein sequence: CASSLLAGTGANVLTF.

V gene TRBV6-1 combines with J gene TRBJ2-5, with D perhaps assigned TRBD1 or TRBD2 (6 bases each). Germline V gene lookup returns CDR1 MNHNS and CDR2 SASEGT. This CDR3 is 15 amino acids long. The V and J ends lost 9 bases and 2 bases respectively, with 19 bases between them. CDR3 amino acids: CARTNPRGGQETQYF. CDR3 DNA sequence: TGTGCCAGGACTAACCCCAGGGGAGGACAAGAGACCCAGTACTTC.

The chain employs TRBV2 and TRBJ2-1; 14 bases line up with TRBD2. The germline V gene has CDR1 SNHLY and CDR2 FYNNEI. This CDR3 has 15 residues. V gave up 6 bases and J gave up 8 bases; unmatched junction bases: 6. CDR3 DNA: TGTGCCAGCAGGACCGGGACTAGCGGGAGTGATGAGCAGTTCTTC. Residues: CASRTGTSGSDEQFF.

The V call is TRBV30, the J call TRBJ1-1; D gene ambiguous. The V and J ends lost 2 bases and 2 bases respectively, with 3 bases between them. This CDR3 has 11 amino acids. Germline assignment: CDR1 GTSNPN and CDR2 SVGIG (reference sequence). The CDR3 protein is CAWSFNTEAFF. The CDR3 region has the DNA TGTGCCTGGAGTTTTAACACTGAAGCTTTCTTT.

CDR3 DNA: TGTGCCAGCAGTGATTACAGGATAAATAGCAATCAGCCCCAGCATTTT. It encodes CASSDYRINSNQPQHF. This chain joins TRBV6-1 and TRBJ1-5; D might be TRBD1 (5 bases). The germline V gene has CDR1 MNHNS and CDR2 SASEGT. The CDR3 is made up of 16 amino acids. With 3 bases removed from V and 0 bases from J, the gap between germline ends came to 12 bases.

This chain uses TRBV11-2 with TRBJ2-3; D is unclear. CDR1 and CDR2 from the germline V gene are SGHAT and FQNNGV. Trimming removed 5 bases at V and 0 bases at J, with 9 bases between. The CDR3 is 14 amino acids. The CDR3 coding sequence is TGTGCCAGCAGCCCCCTCGAAAGCACAGATACGCAGTATTTT. Translation gives CASSPLESTDTQYF.